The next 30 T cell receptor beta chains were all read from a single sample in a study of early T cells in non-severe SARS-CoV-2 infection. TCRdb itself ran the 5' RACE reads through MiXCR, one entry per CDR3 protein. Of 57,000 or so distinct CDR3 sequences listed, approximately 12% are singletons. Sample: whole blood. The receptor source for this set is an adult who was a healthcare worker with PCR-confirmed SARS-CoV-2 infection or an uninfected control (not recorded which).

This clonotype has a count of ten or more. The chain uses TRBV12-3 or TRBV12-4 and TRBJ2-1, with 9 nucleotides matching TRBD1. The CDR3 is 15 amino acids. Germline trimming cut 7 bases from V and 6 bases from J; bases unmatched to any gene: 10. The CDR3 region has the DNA TGTGCCAGCACCGTTCGGACAGGGGTGGTCAATGAGCAGTTCTTC. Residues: CASTVRTGVVNEQFF.

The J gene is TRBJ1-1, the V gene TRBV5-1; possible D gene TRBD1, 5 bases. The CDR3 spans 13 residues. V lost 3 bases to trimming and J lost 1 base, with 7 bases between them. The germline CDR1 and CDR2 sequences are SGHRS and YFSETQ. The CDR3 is CASSSGQNTEAFF. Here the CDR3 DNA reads TGCGCCAGCAGCTCCGGACAGAACACTGAAGCTTTCTTT.

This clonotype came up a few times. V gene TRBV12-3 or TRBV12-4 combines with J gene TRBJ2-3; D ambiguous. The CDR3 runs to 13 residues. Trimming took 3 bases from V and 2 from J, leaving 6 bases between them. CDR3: CASSFGFTDTQYF. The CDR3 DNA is TGTGCCAGCAGTTTCGGATTCACAGATACGCAGTATTTT.

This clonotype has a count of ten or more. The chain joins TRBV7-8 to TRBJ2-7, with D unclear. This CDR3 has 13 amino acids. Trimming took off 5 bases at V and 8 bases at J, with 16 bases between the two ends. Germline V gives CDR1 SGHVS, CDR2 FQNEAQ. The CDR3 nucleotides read TGTGCCAGCAGCCTTGAGAGACCCAGCAAGCAGTACTTC. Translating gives CASSLERPSKQYF.

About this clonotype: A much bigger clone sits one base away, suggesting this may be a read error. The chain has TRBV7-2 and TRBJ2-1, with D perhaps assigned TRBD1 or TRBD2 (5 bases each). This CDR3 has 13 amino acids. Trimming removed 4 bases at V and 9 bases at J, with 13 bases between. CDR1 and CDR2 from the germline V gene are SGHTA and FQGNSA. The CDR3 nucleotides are TGTGCCAGCAGCTCCTCTTTGGGGACTGAGCAGTTCTTC. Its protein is CASSSSLGTEQFF. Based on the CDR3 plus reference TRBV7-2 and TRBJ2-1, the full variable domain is GAGVSQSPSNKVTEKGKDVELRCDPISGHTALYWYRQSLGQGLEFLIYFQGNSAPDKSGLPSDRFSAERTGGSVSTLTIQRTQQEDSAVYLCASSSSLGTEQFFGPGTRLTVL.

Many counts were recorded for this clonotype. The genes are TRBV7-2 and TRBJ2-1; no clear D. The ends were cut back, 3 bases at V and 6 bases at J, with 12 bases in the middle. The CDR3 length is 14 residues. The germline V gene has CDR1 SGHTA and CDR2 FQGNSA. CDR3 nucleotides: TGTGCCAGCAGCTTTATTGGTGAAAGCAATGAGCAGTTCTTC. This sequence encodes CASSFIGESNEQFF.

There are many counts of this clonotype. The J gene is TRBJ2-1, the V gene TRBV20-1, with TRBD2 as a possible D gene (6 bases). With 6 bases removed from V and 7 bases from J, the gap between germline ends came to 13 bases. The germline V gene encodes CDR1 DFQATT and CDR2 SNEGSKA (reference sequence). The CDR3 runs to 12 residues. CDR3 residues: CSAKRGGNEQFF. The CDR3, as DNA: TGCAGTGCCAAGCGTGGGGGGAATGAGCAGTTCTTC.

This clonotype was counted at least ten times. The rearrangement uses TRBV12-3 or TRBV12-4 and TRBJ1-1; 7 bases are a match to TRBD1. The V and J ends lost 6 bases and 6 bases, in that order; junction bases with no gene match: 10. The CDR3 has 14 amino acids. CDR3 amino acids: CASSIYRGGAEAFF. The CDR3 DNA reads TGTGCCAGCAGCATTTACAGGGGAGGTGCTGAAGCTTTCTTT.

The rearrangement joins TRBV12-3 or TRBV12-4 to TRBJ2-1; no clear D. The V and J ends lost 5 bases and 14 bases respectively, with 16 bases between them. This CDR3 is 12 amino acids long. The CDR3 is CASSQGGPRKFF. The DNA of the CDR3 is TGTGCCAGCAGTCAAGGTGGACCAAGAAAGTTCTTC.

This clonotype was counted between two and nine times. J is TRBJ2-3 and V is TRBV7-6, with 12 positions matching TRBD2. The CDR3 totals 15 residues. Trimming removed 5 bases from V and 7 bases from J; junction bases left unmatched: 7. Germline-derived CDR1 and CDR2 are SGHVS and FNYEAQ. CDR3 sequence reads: CASSILAGGGNTQYF. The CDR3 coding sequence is TGTGCCAGCAGCATACTAGCGGGGGGTGGAAATACGCAGTATTTT.

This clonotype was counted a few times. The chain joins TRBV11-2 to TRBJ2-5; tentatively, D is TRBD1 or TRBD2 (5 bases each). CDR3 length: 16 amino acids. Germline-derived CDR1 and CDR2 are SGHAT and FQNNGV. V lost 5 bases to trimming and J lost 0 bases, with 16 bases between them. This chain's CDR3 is CASSPWGKADQETQYF. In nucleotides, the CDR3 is TGTGCCAGCAGCCCCTGGGGCAAAGCGGACCAAGAGACCCAGTACTTC.

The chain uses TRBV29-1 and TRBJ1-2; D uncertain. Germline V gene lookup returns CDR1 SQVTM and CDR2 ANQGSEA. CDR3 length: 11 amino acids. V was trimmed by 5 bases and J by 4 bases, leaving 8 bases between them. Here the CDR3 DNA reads TGCAGCGTTCACAGTTTCTATGGCTACACCTTC. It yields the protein CSVHSFYGYTF.

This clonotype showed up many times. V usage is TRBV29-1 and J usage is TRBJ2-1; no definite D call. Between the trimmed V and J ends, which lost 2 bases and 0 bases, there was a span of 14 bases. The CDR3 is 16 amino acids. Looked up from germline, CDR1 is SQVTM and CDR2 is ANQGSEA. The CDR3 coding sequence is TGCAGCGTTGAATATAGGAGTTCTAGCTCCTACAATGAGCAGTTCTTC. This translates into CSVEYRSSSSYNEQFF.

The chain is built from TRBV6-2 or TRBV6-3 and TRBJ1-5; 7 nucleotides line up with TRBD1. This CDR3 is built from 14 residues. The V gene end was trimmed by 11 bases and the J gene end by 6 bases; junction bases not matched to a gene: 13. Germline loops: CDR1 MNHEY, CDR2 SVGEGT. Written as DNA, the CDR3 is TGTGCCTCGGCAAGACAGGGTAGCGGTCAGCCCCAGCATTTT. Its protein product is CASARQGSGQPQHF.

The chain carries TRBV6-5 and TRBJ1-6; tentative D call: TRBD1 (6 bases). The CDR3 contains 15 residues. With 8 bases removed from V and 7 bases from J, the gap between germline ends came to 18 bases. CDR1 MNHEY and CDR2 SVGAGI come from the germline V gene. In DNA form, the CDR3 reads TGTGCCAGCGGCCGATCCGGGACACTGAATTCACCCCTCCACTTT. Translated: CASGRSGTLNSPLHF.

In DNA form, the CDR3 reads TGTGCCAGCAACCTTTGGGGGTCGGAAAAACTGTTTTTT. Translation gives CASNLWGSEKLFF. The chain has TRBV12-3 or TRBV12-4 and TRBJ1-4; TRBD1 is a possible D gene (5 bases). V shed 7 bases and J shed 8 bases, with 14 bases lying between them. This CDR3 contains 13 residues.

The CDR3 nucleotides read TGTGCCAGCAGAGGTGGGATTGAAGCTTTCTTT. Amino acid sequence: CASRGGIEAFF. This chain joins TRBV12-3 or TRBV12-4 and TRBJ1-1, with no clear D. Deletions cut 6 bases from V and 7 bases from J, with 9 bases between. The CDR3 consists of 11 residues.

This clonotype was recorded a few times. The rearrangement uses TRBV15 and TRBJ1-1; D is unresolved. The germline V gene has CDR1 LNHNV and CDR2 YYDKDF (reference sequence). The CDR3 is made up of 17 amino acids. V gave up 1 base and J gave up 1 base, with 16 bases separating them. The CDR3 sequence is CATSRVPGKPSNTEAFF. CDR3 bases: TGTGCCACCAGCAGAGTGCCCGGGAAGCCATCGAACACTGAAGCTTTCTTT. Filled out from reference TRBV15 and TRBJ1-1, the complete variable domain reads DAMVIQNPRYQVTQFGKPVTLSCSQTLNHNVMYWYQQKSSQAPKLLFHYYDKDFNNEADTPDNFQSRRPNTSFCFLDIRSPGLGDTAMYLCATSRVPGKPSNTEAFFGQGTRLTVV.

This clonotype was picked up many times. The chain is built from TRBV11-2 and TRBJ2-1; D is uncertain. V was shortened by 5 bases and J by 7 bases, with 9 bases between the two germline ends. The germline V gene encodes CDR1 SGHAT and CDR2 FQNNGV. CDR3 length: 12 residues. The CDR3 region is CASSGRLNEQFF. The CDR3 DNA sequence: TGTGCCAGCAGCGGAAGACTGAATGAGCAGTTCTTC.

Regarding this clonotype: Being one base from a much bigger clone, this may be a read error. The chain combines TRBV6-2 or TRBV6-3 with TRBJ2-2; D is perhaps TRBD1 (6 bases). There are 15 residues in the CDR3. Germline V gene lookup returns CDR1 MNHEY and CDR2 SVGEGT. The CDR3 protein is CTSSYGTTNTGELFF. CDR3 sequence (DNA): TGTACCAGCAGTTACGGGACAACGAACACCGGGGAGCTGTTTTTT.

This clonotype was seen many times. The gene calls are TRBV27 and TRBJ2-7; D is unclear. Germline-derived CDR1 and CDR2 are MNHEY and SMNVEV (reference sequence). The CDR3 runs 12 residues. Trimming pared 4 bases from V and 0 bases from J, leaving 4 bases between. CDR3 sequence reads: CASSSTSYEQYF. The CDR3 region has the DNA TGTGCCAGCAGTTCTACCTCCTACGAGCAGTACTTC.

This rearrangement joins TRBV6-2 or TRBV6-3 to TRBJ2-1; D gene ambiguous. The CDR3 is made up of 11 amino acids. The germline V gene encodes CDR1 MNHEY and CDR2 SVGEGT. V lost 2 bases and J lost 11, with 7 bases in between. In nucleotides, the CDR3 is TGTGCCAGCAGTTACGTCGCACAGCAGTTCTTC. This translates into CASSYVAQQFF.

CDR3 sequence (DNA): TGTGCCAGTAGTATTGTTTTTTCACAGGGCCACGGGACTAGCGGGACCGAGCAGTTCTTC. This translates into CASSIVFSQGHGTSGTEQFF. The chain uses TRBV19 and TRBJ2-1; 13 bases line up with TRBD2. The CDR3 covers 20 residues. Looked up from germline, CDR1 is LNHDA and CDR2 is SQIVND (reference sequence). V shed 3 bases, J shed 10 bases, and the junction held 21 bases outside the gene matches.

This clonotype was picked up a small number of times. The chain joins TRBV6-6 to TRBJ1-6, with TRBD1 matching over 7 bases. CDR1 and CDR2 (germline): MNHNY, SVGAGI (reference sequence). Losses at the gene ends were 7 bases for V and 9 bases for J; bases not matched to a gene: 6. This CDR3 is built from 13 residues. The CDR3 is CASKATGLSPLHF. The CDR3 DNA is TGTGCCAGCAAGGCGACAGGGCTTTCACCCCTCCACTTT.

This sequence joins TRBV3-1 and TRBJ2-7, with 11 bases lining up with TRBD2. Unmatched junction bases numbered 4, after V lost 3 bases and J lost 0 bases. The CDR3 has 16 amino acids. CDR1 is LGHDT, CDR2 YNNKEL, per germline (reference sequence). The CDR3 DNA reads TGTGCCAGCAGCCAGGAACTAGCGGGAGCCTCCTACGAGCAGTACTTC. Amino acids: CASSQELAGASYEQYF.

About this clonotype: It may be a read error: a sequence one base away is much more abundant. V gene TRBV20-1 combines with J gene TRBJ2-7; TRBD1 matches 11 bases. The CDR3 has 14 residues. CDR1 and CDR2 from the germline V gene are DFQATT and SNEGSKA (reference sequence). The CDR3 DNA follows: TGCAGTACTAGACCATGGACAGGGGGCTTCGAGCAGTACTTC. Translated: CSTRPWTGGFEQYF.

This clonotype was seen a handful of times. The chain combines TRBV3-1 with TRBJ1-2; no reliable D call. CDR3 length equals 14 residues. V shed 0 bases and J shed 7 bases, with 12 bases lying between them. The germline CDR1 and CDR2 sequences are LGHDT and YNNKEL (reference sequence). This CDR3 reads CASSQDVKEIGYTF. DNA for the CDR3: TGTGCCAGCAGCCAAGATGTCAAGGAGATTGGCTACACCTTC.

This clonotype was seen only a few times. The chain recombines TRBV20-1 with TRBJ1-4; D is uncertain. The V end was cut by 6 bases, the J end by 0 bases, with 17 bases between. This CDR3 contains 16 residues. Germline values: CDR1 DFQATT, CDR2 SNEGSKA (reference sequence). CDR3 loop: CSAPPFVGATNEKLFF. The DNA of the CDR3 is TGCAGTGCCCCCCCGTTTGTTGGGGCAACTAATGAAAAACTGTTTTTT.

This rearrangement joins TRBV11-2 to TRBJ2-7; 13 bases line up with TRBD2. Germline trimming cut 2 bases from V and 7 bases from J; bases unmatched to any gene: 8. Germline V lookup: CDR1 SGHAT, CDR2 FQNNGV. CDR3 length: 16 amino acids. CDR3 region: CASSLPLAGGSREQYF. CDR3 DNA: TGTGCCAGCAGCTTACCACTAGCGGGAGGGTCCCGAGAGCAGTACTTC. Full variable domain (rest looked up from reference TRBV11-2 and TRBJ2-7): EAGVAQSPRYKIIEKRQSVAFWCNPISGHATLYWYQQILGQGPKLLIQFQNNGVVDDSQLPKDRFSAERLKGVDSTLKIQPAKLEDSAVYLCASSLPLAGGSREQYFGPGTRLTVT.

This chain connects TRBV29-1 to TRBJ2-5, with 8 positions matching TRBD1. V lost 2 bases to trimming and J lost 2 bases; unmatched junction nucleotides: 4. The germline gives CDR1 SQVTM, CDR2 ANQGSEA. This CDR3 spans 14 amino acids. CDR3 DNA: TGCAGCGTTGAAAAACAGGGGGAGCAAGAGACCCAGTACTTC. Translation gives CSVEKQGEQETQYF.